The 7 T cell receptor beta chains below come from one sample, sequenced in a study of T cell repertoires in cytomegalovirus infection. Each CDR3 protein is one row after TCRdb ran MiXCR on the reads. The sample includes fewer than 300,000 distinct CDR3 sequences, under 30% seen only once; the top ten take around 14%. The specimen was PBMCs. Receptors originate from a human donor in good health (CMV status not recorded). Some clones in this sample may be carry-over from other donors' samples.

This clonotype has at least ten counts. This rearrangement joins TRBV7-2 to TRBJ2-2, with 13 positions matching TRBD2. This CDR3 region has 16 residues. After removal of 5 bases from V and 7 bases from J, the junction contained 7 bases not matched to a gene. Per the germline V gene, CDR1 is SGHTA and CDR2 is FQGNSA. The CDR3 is CASSRRLAGGDGELFF. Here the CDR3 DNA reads TGTGCCAGCAGCCGGCGACTAGCGGGAGGTGACGGGGAGCTGTTTTTT.

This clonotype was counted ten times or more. CDR3 sequence reads: CASSLRGFIGGQETQYF. The CDR3 coding sequence is TGTGCCAGCAGCTTGCGGGGCTTTATAGGGGGCCAAGAGACCCAGTACTTC. The chain employs TRBV7-8 and TRBJ2-5; TRBD1 or TRBD2 may be the D gene (6 bases each). Trimming shortened V by 3 bases and J by 1 base, and 18 bases separated the two germline ends. Germline CDR1 reads SGHVS; CDR2 reads FQNEAQ. The CDR3 has 17 residues.

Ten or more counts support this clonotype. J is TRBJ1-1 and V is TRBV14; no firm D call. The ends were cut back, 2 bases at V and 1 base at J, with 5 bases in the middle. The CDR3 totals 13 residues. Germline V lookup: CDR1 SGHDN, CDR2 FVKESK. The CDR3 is CASSQYGNTEAFF. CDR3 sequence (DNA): TGTGCCAGCAGCCAATATGGGAACACTGAAGCTTTCTTT.

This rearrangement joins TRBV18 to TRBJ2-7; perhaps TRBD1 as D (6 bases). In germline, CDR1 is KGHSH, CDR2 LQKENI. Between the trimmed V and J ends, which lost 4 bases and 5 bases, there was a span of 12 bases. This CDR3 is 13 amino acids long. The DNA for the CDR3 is TGTGCCAGCTCACGCGACAGGCTCGACGAGCAGTACTTC. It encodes CASSRDRLDEQYF.

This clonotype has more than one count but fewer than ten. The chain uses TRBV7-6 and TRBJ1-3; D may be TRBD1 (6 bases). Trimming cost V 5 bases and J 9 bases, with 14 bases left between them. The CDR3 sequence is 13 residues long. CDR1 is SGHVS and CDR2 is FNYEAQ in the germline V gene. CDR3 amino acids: CASSPRPGATIYF. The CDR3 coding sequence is TGTGCCAGCAGCCCACGACCGGGGGCCACCATATATTTT. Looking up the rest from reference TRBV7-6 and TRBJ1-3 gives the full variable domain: GAGVSQSPRYKVTKRGQDVALRCDPISGHVSLYWYRQALGQGPEFLTYFNYEAQQDKSGLPNDRFSAERPEGSISTLTIQRTEQRDSAMYRCASSPRPGATIYFGEGSWLTVV.

CDR3 in DNA: TGTGCCAGCAGCCCGGGACAGGGGGCATCGAACAATCAGCCCCAGCATTTT. It specifies CASSPGQGASNNQPQHF. The chain uses TRBV7-9 and TRBJ1-5, with 12 positions matching TRBD1. CDR3 length: 17 residues. V was clipped by 5 bases and J by 3 bases; unmatched bases: 8. Germline V CDR1 and CDR2: SEHNR, FQNEAQ (reference sequence). Based on the CDR3 plus reference TRBV7-9 and TRBJ1-5, the full variable domain is DTGVSQNPRHKITKRGQNVTFRCDPISEHNRLYWYRQTLGQGPEFLTYFQNEAQLEKSRLLSDRFSAERPKGSFSTLEIQRTEQGDSAMYLCASSPGQGASNNQPQHFGDGTRLSIL.

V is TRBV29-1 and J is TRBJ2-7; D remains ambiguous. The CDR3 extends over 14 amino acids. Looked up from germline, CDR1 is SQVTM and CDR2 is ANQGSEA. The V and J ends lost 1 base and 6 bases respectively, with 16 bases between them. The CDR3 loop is CSVEVRRPGSEQYF. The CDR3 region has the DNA TGCAGCGTTGAAGTGAGAAGGCCCGGCTCCGAGCAGTACTTC.